Listed below are T cell receptor beta chains from one sample, sequenced in a study of cytomegalovirus exposure and HLA in healthy donors. The method was immunoSEQ multiplex PCR; TCRdb's version includes in-frame clones alone and lacks a portion of them. The sample yields around 110,000 clones, 70% seen once. Material for sequencing was PBMCs. The receptor source for this set is a man younger than 40 in good health and CMV-seropositive. Each CDR3 is given with its conserved first and last residue.

V,J,length,CDR3
TRBV9,TRBJ1-2,14,CASSVEAGLRGYTF
TRBV4-3,TRBJ2-2,14,CASSQIQGTGELFF
TRBV6-1,TRBJ1-1,16,CASSAGQGVLNTEAFF
TRBV5-1,TRBJ2-1,15,CASTLGTGGDNEQFF
TRBV6-1,TRBJ1-2,13,CASSEAKQYGYTF
TRBV27,TRBJ2-3,15,CASSSVAESTDTQYF
TRBV2,TRBJ2-3,16,CASSPHGDRGTDTQYF
TRBV7-9,TRBJ1-1,16,CASSSSRTGGYTEAFF
TRBV2,TRBJ1-3,16,CASRGLDSASGNTIYF
TRBV6-1,TRBJ2-7,13,CASSRDRVGEQYF
TRBV27,TRBJ2-1,13,CASSLGRGNEQFF
TRBV27,TRBJ2-1,17,CASSLYPTLNSYNEQFF
TRBV6-6,TRBJ1-1,14,CASSYGQSNTEAFF
TRBV6-6,TRBJ2-1,13,CASKGTGGNEQFF
TRBV19,TRBJ1-1,17,CASSTALRKDRNTEAFF
TRBV2,TRBJ1-2,16,CASSEVRQGLNYGYTF
TRBV29-1,TRBJ1-2,14,CSGYSGTGIYGYTF
TRBV30,TRBJ1-6,15,CAWTAPGPRDSPLHF
TRBV7-2,TRBJ2-3,15,CASRGTSGRTDTQYF
TRBV10-2,TRBJ1-1,15,CASSVGTGGITEAFF
TRBV4-1,TRBJ2-7,15,CASSGTSGVGGEQYF
TRBV5-1,TRBJ2-2,15,CASSLTASNTGELFF
TRBV5-4,TRBJ2-3,16,CASSSGGWGQADTQYF
TRBV7-2,TRBJ2-3,17,CASSYPTGTSVTDTQYF
TRBV2,TRBJ1-2,14,CASSEGTANYGYTF
TRBV7-2,TRBJ2-7,16,CASSYLLAGAPYEQYF
TRBV11-2,TRBJ2-7,14,CASLPVAGVGEQYF
TRBV11-3,TRBJ1-1,16,CASSLGRGRGNTEAFF
TRBV5-6,TRBJ2-3,15,CASSFWRGPTDTQYF
TRBV29-1,TRBJ2-7,15,CSVQENRGSPYEQYF
TRBV30,TRBJ2-1,14,CAGPTSGRRNEQFF
TRBV18,TRBJ1-3,16,CASSPEQADSGNTIYF
TRBV4-3,TRBJ1-6,14,CASSQAASNSPLHF
TRBV4-3,TRBJ1-1,17,CASSQGLAGGLNTEAFF
TRBV5-6,TRBJ1-2,14,CASSLAQVSYGYTF
TRBV4-1,TRBJ2-5,17,CASSQGGRRGGRETQYF
TRBV29-1,TRBJ2-5,14,CSGGQGINQETQYF
TRBV7-9,TRBJ2-1,11,CASSLDLEQFF
TRBV5-4,TRBJ1-4,15,CASSSQGGPNEKLFF
TRBV29-1,TRBJ1-2,13,CSVVRIRGDGYTF
TRBV5-1,TRBJ2-5,15,CASSLGQGAQETQYF
TRBV7-6,TRBJ1-5,15,CASSQGQTRNQPQHF